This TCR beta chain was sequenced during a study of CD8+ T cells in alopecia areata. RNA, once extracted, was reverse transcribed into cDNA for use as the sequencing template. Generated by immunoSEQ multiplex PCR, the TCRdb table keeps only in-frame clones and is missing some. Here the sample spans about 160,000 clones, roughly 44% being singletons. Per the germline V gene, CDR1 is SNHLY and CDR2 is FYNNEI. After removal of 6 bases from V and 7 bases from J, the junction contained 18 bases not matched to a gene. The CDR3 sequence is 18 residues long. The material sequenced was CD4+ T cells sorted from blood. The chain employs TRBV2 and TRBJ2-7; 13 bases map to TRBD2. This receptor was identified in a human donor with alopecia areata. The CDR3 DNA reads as TGTGCCAGCAGGGATTTTGTCGTCCCGGGACTAGCGGGAAGTGAGCAGTACTTC. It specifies CASRDFVVPGLAGSEQYF.